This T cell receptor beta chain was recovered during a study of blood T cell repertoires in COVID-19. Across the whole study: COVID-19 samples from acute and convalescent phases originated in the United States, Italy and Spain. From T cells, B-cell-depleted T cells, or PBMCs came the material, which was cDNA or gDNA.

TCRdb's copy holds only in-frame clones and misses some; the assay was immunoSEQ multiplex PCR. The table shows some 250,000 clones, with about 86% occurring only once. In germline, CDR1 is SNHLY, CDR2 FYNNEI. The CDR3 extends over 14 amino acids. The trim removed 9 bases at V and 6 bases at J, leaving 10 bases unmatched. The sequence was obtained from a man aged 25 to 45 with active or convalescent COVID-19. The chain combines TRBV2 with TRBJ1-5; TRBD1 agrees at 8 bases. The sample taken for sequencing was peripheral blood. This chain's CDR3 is CARGGQGRTQPQHF. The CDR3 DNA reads TGTGCCAGAGGAGGACAGGGTCGAACTCAGCCCCAGCATTTT.